The 29 T cell receptor beta chains reported below all come from one sample, sequenced in a study of shared clonotypes between healthy human individuals. Repertoires were generated with immunoSEQ multiplex PCR, while TCRdb's copy carries only in-frame clones and drops some. The table has about 1.1 million clones, around 78% seen once. The sequencing sample was made of memory CD4+ T cells from PBMCs. The subset denotes: CD45RA-negative fraction. The source of these receptors is a man aged 18 to 35 in good health. Some clones in this sample may be carry-over from other donors' samples.

The chain has TRBV11-1 and TRBJ2-3; TRBD2 matches 9 bases. Germline V gene data show CDR1 as SGHAT and CDR2 as FQDESV (reference sequence). J lost 1 base, V lost 5 bases, and 16 bases had no gene match. The CDR3 spans 19 residues. CDR3 sequence (DNA): TGTGCCAGCAGCCCCCCTCAGGCCCAGCGGGAGGAGGGCACAGATACGCAGTATTTT. Protein sequence: CASSPPQAQREEGTDTQYF.

In its sample, this clone was seen a few times. The rearrangement links TRBV9 to TRBJ1-1; maybe TRBD1 (6 bases). The germline V and J ends were trimmed by 0 bases and 6 bases, with 12 bases remaining between them. This CDR3 is 14 amino acids long. In germline, CDR1 is SGDLS, CDR2 YYNGEE. DNA of the CDR3: TGTGCCAGCAGCGTAGAAAACTGGGGGCCTGAAGCTTTCTTT. Translation gives CASSVENWGPEAFF.

This rearrangement joins TRBV28 to TRBJ1-5, with 8 positions matching TRBD1. The CDR3 covers 15 residues. The V and J ends lost 6 bases and 1 base, in that order; junction bases with no gene match: 5. Germline CDR1 is MDHEN and CDR2 is SYDVKM. The CDR3 region is CASRPGGASNQPQHF. The CDR3 DNA reads TGTGCCAGCAGACCAGGGGGCGCAAGCAATCAGCCCCAGCATTTT.

This clone was recorded once. This chain connects TRBV28 to TRBJ1-4; D is uncertain. Germline CDR1 reads MDHEN; CDR2 reads SYDVKM. The CDR3 contains 15 residues. V lost 5 bases and J 0 bases, leaving 10 bases between the germline ends. CDR3: CASSRPGATNEKLFF. The CDR3, as DNA: TGTGCCAGCAGTCGGCCAGGTGCAACTAATGAAAAACTGTTTTTT.

This chain joins TRBV5-4 and TRBJ1-1, with D uncertain. The V end lost 4 bases, the J end lost 1 base, and 11 bases lay between the germline ends. Germline-derived CDR1 and CDR2 are SGHNT and YYREEE (reference sequence). CDR3 length: 14 residues. DNA for the CDR3: TGTGCCAGCAGCCACAGTGGAGAGAACACTGAAGCTTTCTTT. Its translation is CASSHSGENTEAFF.

This chain joins TRBV4-3 and TRBJ2-3, with unresolved D. Per the germline V gene, CDR1 is LGHNA and CDR2 is YSLEER. This CDR3 has 13 residues. Trimming removed 0 bases at V and 6 bases at J, with 7 bases between. The CDR3 spells CASSQETVDTQYF. CDR3 bases: TGCGCCAGCAGCCAAGAGACCGTTGATACGCAGTATTTT.

The chain carries TRBV30 and TRBJ1-2; the D is unclear. CDR1 is GTSNPN, CDR2 SVGIG, per germline (reference sequence). Trimming took 0 bases from V and 7 from J, leaving 9 bases between them. The CDR3 covers 12 residues. The CDR3 protein is CAWSVTESGYTF. In DNA form, the CDR3 reads TGTGCCTGGAGTGTAACGGAGAGTGGCTACACCTTC.

The gene calls are TRBV6-4 and TRBJ2-1, with D hard to call. Germline V CDR1 and CDR2: MRHNA, SNTAGT. The germline V and J ends were trimmed by 0 bases and 12 bases, with 6 bases remaining between them. The CDR3 spans 11 residues. In DNA form, the CDR3 reads TGTGCCAGCAGTGACTCCTATACGCAGTTCTTC. Amino acid sequence: CASSDSYTQFF.

This chain uses TRBV7-2 with TRBJ2-2; D uncertain. CDR1 and CDR2 (germline): SGHTA, FQGNSA. CDR3 length: 13 amino acids. V lost 5 bases and J 2 bases, leaving 6 bases between the germline ends. The CDR3 nucleotides are TGTGCCAGCAGCACCCTTAACACCGGGGAGCTGTTTTTT. Its translation: CASSTLNTGELFF. Looking up the rest from reference TRBV7-2 and TRBJ2-2 gives the full variable domain: GAGVSQSPSNKVTEKGKDVELRCDPISGHTALYWYRQSLGQGLEFLIYFQGNSAPDKSGLPSDRFSAERTGGSVSTLTIQRTQQEDSAVYLCASSTLNTGELFFGEGSRLTVL.

The chain couples TRBV28 to TRBJ2-1; 8 positions agree with TRBD1. Germline V lookup: CDR1 MDHEN, CDR2 SYDVKM. This CDR3 comprises 14 residues. V was pared by 10 bases and J by 7 bases, with 12 bases of the junction left unmatched. The CDR3 here is CATLGGQGKNEQFF. In DNA, the CDR3 is TGTGCCACCCTTGGTGGACAGGGTAAAAATGAGCAGTTCTTC.

V and J are TRBV5-8 and TRBJ2-3; tentatively, D is TRBD1 or TRBD2 (5 bases each). V was cut by 0 bases and J by 5 bases, with 10 bases left in between. The germline V gene has CDR1 SGHTS and CDR2 YDEGEE. This CDR3 comprises 14 residues. The DNA of the CDR3 is TGTGCCAGCAGCTTGGGAGGGGCGGGAGATACGCAGTATTTT. Its protein is CASSLGGAGDTQYF.

The chain couples TRBV9 to TRBJ1-1, with 9 bases matching TRBD1. Trimming removed 3 bases from V and 1 base from J; junction bases left unmatched: 7. This CDR3 has 16 residues. Per the germline V gene, CDR1 is SGDLS and CDR2 is YYNGEE. CDR3 residues: CASSDYGTGRNTEAFF. The CDR3 nucleotides are TGTGCCAGCAGCGACTACGGGACAGGGAGGAACACTGAAGCTTTCTTT.

This clone was seen a handful of times. The chain couples TRBV5-1 to TRBJ1-1; the match to TRBD1 covers 7 bases. Germline V lookup: CDR1 SGHRS, CDR2 YFSETQ. The CDR3 length is 14 residues. V lost 4 bases and J lost 1; bases outside the gene matches: 4. The CDR3 sequence is CASSPRQGNTEAFF. The CDR3 coding sequence is TGCGCCAGCAGCCCTCGACAGGGGAACACTGAAGCTTTCTTT.

The table lists this clone with a few counts. The CDR3 sequence is CASSNTRVVNTQYF. In DNA form, the CDR3 reads TGTGCCAGCAGCAATACTAGGGTGGTAAATACGCAGTATTTT. The chain recombines TRBV7-8 with TRBJ2-3; tentative D call: TRBD2 (5 bases). V dropped 5 bases and J dropped 7 bases, with 16 bases sitting between them. Looked up from germline, CDR1 is SGHVS and CDR2 is FQNEAQ. This CDR3 has 14 residues.

With regard to this clone: The same CDR3 is also encoded by other DNA sequences in this sample. The rearrangement joins TRBV5-1 to TRBJ1-1; no firm D call. The CDR3 extends over 14 amino acids. The V end lost 0 bases, the J end lost 1 base, and 7 bases lay between the germline ends. Looked up from germline, CDR1 is SGHRS and CDR2 is YFSETQ. The CDR3 nucleotides read TGCGCCAGCAGCTTGGACAGCCCGAACACTGAAGCTTTCTTT. Its translation: CASSLDSPNTEAFF. The full variable domain, its missing parts supplied by reference TRBV5-1 and TRBJ1-1, is KAGVTQTPRYLIKTRGQQVTLSCSPISGHRSVSWYQQTPGQGLQFLFEYFSETQRNKGNFPGRFSGRQFSNSRSEMNVSTLELGDSALYLCASSLDSPNTEAFFGQGTRLTVV.

This chain connects TRBV6-1 to TRBJ2-7; 10 nucleotides align to TRBD1. The CDR3 is 14 amino acids. CDR1 is MNHNS, CDR2 SASEGT, per germline. V shed 6 bases, J shed 3 bases, and the junction held 5 bases outside the gene matches. CDR3 bases: TGTGCCAGCAGATCGACAGGGGGCTACTACGAGCAGTACTTC. Protein product: CASRSTGGYYEQYF.

Comments on this clone: The same CDR3 also results from other DNA sequences found in this sample. This chain joins TRBV2 and TRBJ1-2; D call uncertain. V was trimmed by 3 bases and J by 7 bases, leaving 3 bases between them. Per germline, CDR1 SNHLY and CDR2 FYNNEI. The CDR3 is made up of 10 amino acids. CDR3 amino acids: CASSDGGYTF. In nucleotides, the CDR3 is TGTGCCAGCAGTGACGGTGGCTACACCTTC.

The chain is built from TRBV28 and TRBJ1-5, with D unresolved. Trimming removed 4 bases from V and 1 base from J, with 11 bases in between. CDR3 length: 15 residues. Germline V lookup: CDR1 MDHEN, CDR2 SYDVKM. The CDR3 loop reads CASSSGDRSNQPQHF. CDR3 coding DNA: TGTGCCAGCAGTTCCGGAGACCGAAGCAATCAGCCCCAGCATTTT. The whole variable domain, remainder taken from reference TRBV28 and TRBJ1-5, is DVKVTQSSRYLVKRTGEKVFLECVQDMDHENMFWYRQDPGLGLRLIYFSYDVKMKEKGDIPEGYSVSREKKERFSLILESASTNQTSMYLCASSSGDRSNQPQHFGDGTRLSIL.

The chain links TRBV28 to TRBJ2-7, with 11 bases aligning to TRBD1. Germline CDR1 and CDR2: MDHEN and SYDVKM. The CDR3 totals 15 residues. The J segment lost 4 bases and the V segment lost 4 bases, leaving 6 bases of the junction unmatched. CDR3: CASSSGTGGGYEQYF. In nucleotides, the CDR3 is TGTGCCAGCAGTTCAGGGACAGGGGGTGGGTACGAGCAGTACTTC.

This CDR3 reads CATSNDARQNQPQHF. The CDR3 region has the DNA TGTGCCACCAGCAACGACGCCCGACAGAATCAGCCCCAGCATTTT. The gene calls are TRBV15 and TRBJ1-5, with D possibly TRBD1 on 5 matching bases. The CDR3 has 15 amino acids. Germline CDR1 is LNHNV and CDR2 is YYDKDF (reference sequence). Trimming pared 4 bases from V and 4 bases from J, leaving 14 bases between.

The chain couples TRBV11-2 to TRBJ2-2, with TRBD1 identical over 9 bases. In germline, CDR1 is SGHAT, CDR2 FQNNGV. The CDR3 length is 16 residues. V gave up 6 bases and J gave up 5 bases; unmatched junction bases: 10. In DNA, the CDR3 is TGTGCCAGCAGTACTTACAGGGGGCCAGGGACCGGGGAGCTGTTTTTT. This gives the protein CASSTYRGPGTGELFF. Based on the CDR3 plus reference TRBV11-2 and TRBJ2-2, the full variable domain is EAGVAQSPRYKIIEKRQSVAFWCNPISGHATLYWYQQILGQGPKLLIQFQNNGVVDDSQLPKDRFSAERLKGVDSTLKIQPAKLEDSAVYLCASSTYRGPGTGELFFGEGSRLTVL.

A remark on this clone: Mismatch with germline at one junction end may stem from a read error. The rearrangement joins TRBV6-1 to TRBJ2-2; tentative D call: TRBD1 (6 bases). Looked up from germline, CDR1 is MNHNS and CDR2 is SASEGT. This CDR3 is 14 amino acids long. CDR3 in DNA: TGTGCCAGCATTGAACAGGGGAACACCGGGGAGCTGTTTTTT. It is translated as CASIEQGNTGELFF.

The chain joins TRBV20-1 to TRBJ2-7; D call uncertain. Trimming removed 3 bases at V and 5 bases at J, with 5 bases between. There are 10 residues in the CDR3. Germline CDR1 DFQATT, CDR2 SNEGSKA (reference sequence). The CDR3 DNA reads TGCAGTGCTAGTTTGGACGAGCAGTACTTC. It translates to CSASLDEQYF.

Only one count was recorded for this clone. The chain's CDR3 is CATSRGAGGGNEQFF. The CDR3, as DNA: TGTGCCACCAGCAGAGGAGCGGGAGGGGGGAATGAGCAGTTCTTC. The gene calls are TRBV15 and TRBJ2-1, with 10 bases fitting TRBD2. The CDR3 extends over 15 amino acids. Germline lookup yields CDR1 LNHNV and CDR2 YYDKDF (reference sequence). Germline trimming cut 1 base from V and 7 bases from J; bases unmatched to any gene: 4.

J is TRBJ2-4 and V is TRBV27; perhaps TRBD2 as D (6 bases). Trimming removed 6 bases at V and 0 bases at J, with 15 bases between. Germline V gene lookup returns CDR1 MNHEY and CDR2 SMNVEV (reference sequence). There are 16 residues in the CDR3. CDR3: CASSRGTLLAKNIQYF. The CDR3 coding sequence is TGTGCCAGCAGCCGGGGGACCCTTCTAGCCAAAAACATTCAGTACTTC.

This clone was seen a single time. The V call is TRBV7-2, the J call TRBJ2-7; D is undetermined. Germline CDR1 and CDR2: SGHTA and FQGNSA. The CDR3 runs 13 residues. V lost 0 bases to trimming and J lost 4 bases, with 7 bases between them. CDR3 in amino acids: CASSLAIGYEQYF. CDR3 nucleotides: TGTGCCAGCAGCTTAGCGATCGGATACGAGCAGTACTTC.

The gene calls are TRBV5-1 and TRBJ1-5, with D maybe TRBD1 (5 bases). CDR3 length: 17 residues. Deletions cut 0 bases from V and 8 bases from J, with 21 bases between. CDR1 is SGHRS and CDR2 is YFSETQ in the germline V gene. The CDR3 DNA follows: TGCGCCAGCAGCTTGGGAATTGGGGGGGATAATGAAGAGCCCCAGCATTTT. This sequence encodes CASSLGIGGDNEEPQHF.

The genes are TRBV7-3 and TRBJ2-3; TRBD1 or TRBD2 may be the D gene (5 bases each). The V end was cut by 1 base, the J end by 2 bases, with 10 bases between. CDR1 and CDR2 from the germline V gene are SGHTA and FQGTGA. The CDR3 contains 15 residues. The CDR3 spells CASSLSPGTTDTQYF. CDR3 bases: TGTGCCAGCAGCTTAAGCCCAGGGACCACAGATACGCAGTATTTT.

The gene calls are TRBV5-4 and TRBJ2-3; no reliable D call. Between the trimmed V and J ends, which lost 0 bases and 2 bases, there was a span of 10 bases. Germline V gives CDR1 SGHNT, CDR2 YYREEE (reference sequence). This CDR3 spans 15 amino acids. CDR3 bases: TGTGCCAGCAGCTTGGCAGTGCAGGACACAGATACGCAGTATTTT. Residues: CASSLAVQDTDTQYF.